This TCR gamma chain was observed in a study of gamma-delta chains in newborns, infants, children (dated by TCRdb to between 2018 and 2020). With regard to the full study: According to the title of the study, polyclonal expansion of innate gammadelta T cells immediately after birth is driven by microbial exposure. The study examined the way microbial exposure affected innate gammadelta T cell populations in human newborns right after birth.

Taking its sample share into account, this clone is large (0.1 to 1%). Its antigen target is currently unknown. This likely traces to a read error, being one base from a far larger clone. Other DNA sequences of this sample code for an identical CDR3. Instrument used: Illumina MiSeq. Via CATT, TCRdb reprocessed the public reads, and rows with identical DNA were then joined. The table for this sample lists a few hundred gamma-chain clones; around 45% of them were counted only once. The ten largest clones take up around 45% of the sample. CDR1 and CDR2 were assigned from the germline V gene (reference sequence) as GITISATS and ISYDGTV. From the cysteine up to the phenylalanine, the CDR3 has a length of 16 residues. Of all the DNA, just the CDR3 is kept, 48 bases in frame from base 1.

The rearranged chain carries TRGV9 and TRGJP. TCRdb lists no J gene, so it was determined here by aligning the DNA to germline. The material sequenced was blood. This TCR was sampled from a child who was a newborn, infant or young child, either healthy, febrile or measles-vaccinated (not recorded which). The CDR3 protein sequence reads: CALWEVQELGKKIKVF. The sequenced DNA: TGTGCATTGTGGGAGGTGCAAGAGTTGGGCAAAAAAATCAAGGTATTT.